These 26 T cell receptor beta chains share one sample of origin, sequenced in a study of T cells in Graves' hyperthyroidism and ophthalmopathy. It was RNA transcripts that yielded the amplified TCR beta CDR3 regions. Carried out on the TCR CDR3, a first-round RT-PCR used the HTBI primer set. TCRdb re-derived calls from the multiplex PCR reads in MiXCR, one entry per CDR3 protein. Seen here are 690,000 or so distinct CDR3 sequences, roughly 20% observed once, and the top ten hold about a sixth. Sequenced sample: blood. These TCRs come from a woman between 45 and 60 years old with Graves' hyperthyroidism that later progressed to Graves' ophthalmopathy.

There are a few counts of this clonotype. V usage is TRBV7-6 and J usage is TRBJ1-3; no definite D call. In germline, CDR1 is SGHVS, CDR2 FNYEAQ. The CDR3 extends over 17 amino acids. Trimming cost V 1 base and J 3 bases, with 16 bases left between them. CDR3 nucleotide sequence: TGTGCCAGCAGCTTAGGGATCGCCGGGAGAAGTGGAAACACCATATATTTT. Translation gives CASSLGIAGRSGNTIYF.

This clonotype was counted a few times. V is TRBV6-1 and J is TRBJ1-2; unclear D gene. The V gene lost 5 bases and the J gene lost 3 bases, with 22 bases spanning the gap. The CDR3 has 17 residues. Germline CDR1 MNHNS, CDR2 SASEGT. The CDR3 reads CASSSAPGFPSYYGYTF. The CDR3 DNA follows: TGTGCCAGCAGTTCAGCTCCAGGATTTCCGTCTTACTATGGCTACACCTTC.

This clonotype has more than one count but fewer than ten. J is TRBJ2-2 and V is TRBV29-1; D remains ambiguous. V was clipped by 4 bases and J by 1 base, with 4 bases between them. The germline gives CDR1 SQVTM, CDR2 ANQGSEA. This CDR3 has 12 amino acids. The CDR3 region is CSVGENTGELFF. Here the CDR3 DNA reads TGCAGCGTTGGGGAGAACACCGGGGAGCTGTTTTTT.

This rearrangement joins TRBV19 to TRBJ2-1; 7 positions agree with TRBD1. V was clipped by 5 bases and J by 6 bases; unmatched bases: 4. Germline CDR1 and CDR2: LNHDA and SQIVND (reference sequence). The CDR3 covers 13 residues. The CDR3 loop reads CASSSRDSNEQFF. The CDR3 DNA reads as TGTGCCAGTAGTTCCCGGGACAGCAATGAGCAGTTCTTC.

V is TRBV7-9 and J is TRBJ1-5, with D maybe TRBD1 (6 bases). Germline V lookup: CDR1 SEHNR, CDR2 FQNEAQ (reference sequence). The CDR3 consists of 16 residues. The V gene lost 5 bases and the J gene lost 4 bases, with 18 bases spanning the gap. This CDR3 reads CASSIKTGSHNQPQHF. CDR3 nucleotides: TGTGCCAGCAGCATTAAAACAGGGTCCCATAATCAGCCCCAGCATTTT.

The chain combines TRBV12-3 or TRBV12-4 with TRBJ2-5; D is tentatively TRBD1 or TRBD2 (6 bases each). V was pared by 8 bases and J by 2 bases, with 12 bases between. The CDR3 loop spans 13 amino acids. CDR3 in DNA: TGTGCCAGCGGTTGGAGGGGGCAAGAGACCCAGTACTTC. It codes for CASGWRGQETQYF.

The chain uses TRBV20-1 and TRBJ2-7; D unresolved. From germline, CDR1 is DFQATT and CDR2 SNEGSKA (reference sequence). CDR3 length: 14 amino acids. The V end lost 1 base, the J end lost 4 bases, and 14 bases lay between the germline ends. CDR3 protein: CSARGQESTYEQYF. CDR3 DNA: TGCAGTGCTAGAGGGCAAGAAAGCACTTACGAGCAGTACTTC.

This clonotype was seen a few times. V is TRBV5-6 and J is TRBJ1-2; 8 nucleotides agree with TRBD1. CDR3 length equals 15 residues. Germline values: CDR1 SGHDT, CDR2 YYEEEE. V lost 5 bases to trimming and J lost 3 bases; unmatched junction nucleotides: 9. The CDR3 region is CASSRISGGHYGYTF. The CDR3 DNA sequence: TGTGCCAGCAGTCGAATTTCAGGGGGCCACTATGGCTACACCTTC.

This chain links TRBV9 with TRBJ2-7, with TRBD2 as a possible D gene (6 bases). The CDR3 is 15 amino acids. V was cut by 3 bases and J by 2 bases, with 15 bases left in between. Germline V gene lookup returns CDR1 SGDLS and CDR2 YYNGEE. The CDR3 nucleotides are TGTGCCAGCAGCGCCAATAGCGGATTACCCTACGAGCAGTACTTC. The encoded protein is CASSANSGLPYEQYF.

This sequence joins TRBV7-9 and TRBJ2-3; D possibly uses TRBD1 or TRBD2 (5 bases each). Germline CDR1 SEHNR, CDR2 FQNEAQ (reference sequence). The CDR3 length is 13 residues. Deletions cut 7 bases from V and 5 bases from J, with 13 bases between. The DNA for the CDR3 is TGTGCCAGCACGACCCGGGACCTAGATACGCAGTATTTT. Its protein is CASTTRDLDTQYF.

This rearrangement joins TRBV12-3 or TRBV12-4 to TRBJ2-3; 9 positions match TRBD2. V dropped 5 bases and J dropped 0; count of bases not matched to a gene: 9. This CDR3 spans 17 amino acids. The CDR3: CASSPGASGASTDTQYF. The CDR3 coding sequence is TGTGCCAGCAGTCCGGGGGCTAGCGGGGCGAGCACAGATACGCAGTATTTT.

In its sample, this clonotype was seen a few times. This sequence joins TRBV20-1 and TRBJ2-3; 7 positions match TRBD2. J lost 7 bases, V lost 0 bases, and 7 bases had no gene match. CDR3 length: 14 residues. Germline CDR1 DFQATT, CDR2 SNEGSKA (reference sequence). The CDR3 coding sequence is TGCAGTGCTAGAGATGGGCAGGGACTAAATACGCAGTATTTT. As protein: CSARDGQGLNTQYF.

The rearrangement uses TRBV14 and TRBJ2-7; 7 bases line up with TRBD1. The CDR3 has 18 residues. Trimming cost V 4 bases and J 3 bases; bases outside gene matches: 18. Germline CDR1 and CDR2: SGHDN and FVKESK. The CDR3 nucleotides read TGTGCCAGCAGCCCGGGGACAGTAGCCTCCCATGGCCGCTACGAGCAGTACTTC. Translation: CASSPGTVASHGRYEQYF.

This clonotype was recorded at least ten times. The rearrangement uses TRBV12-3 or TRBV12-4 and TRBJ1-6; D is unclear. With 5 bases removed from V and 9 bases from J, the gap between germline ends came to 17 bases. This CDR3 is built from 15 residues. This chain's CDR3 is CASSETPGGGSPLHF. CDR3 in DNA: TGTGCCAGCAGTGAAACCCCGGGAGGTGGTTCACCCCTCCACTTT.

This clonotype has only a few counts. The gene calls are TRBV3-1 and TRBJ1-2, with 8 bases identical to TRBD1. Germline loops: CDR1 LGHDT, CDR2 YNNKEL (reference sequence). Trimming at V came to 0 bases and at J to 7 bases, leaving 7 bases not matched to a gene. The length of the CDR3 is 15 residues. The CDR3 DNA sequence: TGTGCCAGCAGCCAAGATCTGCAGGGGGCATCTGGCTACACCTTC. Translated, it gives CASSQDLQGASGYTF.

This clonotype was found many times. The chain has TRBV11-2 and TRBJ1-6, with D perhaps matching TRBD1 (6 bases). Per the germline V gene, CDR1 is SGHAT and CDR2 is FQNNGV. V was cut by 5 bases and J by 7 bases, with 12 bases left in between. CDR3 length: 14 residues. For the CDR3, the DNA is TGTGCCAGCAGCCCGCGGACAGTGAATTCACCCCTCCACTTT. Its protein product is CASSPRTVNSPLHF.

In the case of this clonotype: A clone one base away is much larger, so this may be a read error. V usage is TRBV12-3 or TRBV12-4 and J usage is TRBJ1-1, with 8 bases identical to TRBD1. The CDR3 extends over 14 amino acids. This CDR3 reads CASSSGGWNTEDFF. In DNA form, the CDR3 reads TGTGCCAGCAGCTCAGGGGGCTGGAACACTGAAGATTTCTTT.

At least ten counts were recorded for this clonotype. The chain uses TRBV12-3 or TRBV12-4 and TRBJ1-1; TRBD1 is a possible D gene (5 bases). This CDR3 comprises 14 residues. V lost 2 bases, J lost 8 bases, and 15 bases lay in between. CDR3 DNA: TGTGCCAGCAGTTTATTCGTCACAGGTGAGGAAGCTTTCTTT. Translation: CASSLFVTGEEAFF.

This clonotype was counted at least ten times. The chain combines TRBV20-1 with TRBJ2-3; maybe TRBD1 (5 bases). Per germline, CDR1 DFQATT and CDR2 SNEGSKA (reference sequence). V was cut by 6 bases and J by 1 base, with 14 bases left in between. This CDR3 is built from 14 residues. CDR3 in amino acids: CSASWGQGTDTQYF. The CDR3, as DNA: TGCAGTGCCAGCTGGGGCCAGGGCACAGATACGCAGTATTTT.

This sequence joins TRBV9 and TRBJ2-2; a weak D match, TRBD2 (6 bases). CDR3 length: 16 residues. The V gene lost 4 bases and the J gene lost 4 bases, with 17 bases spanning the gap. Germline V gene data show CDR1 as SGDLS and CDR2 as YYNGEE. CDR3 nucleotides: TGTGCCAGCAGCCCCCCCAGGCAGGGAGGCACCGGGGAGCTGTTTTTT. Amino acid sequence: CASSPPRQGGTGELFF. Based on the CDR3 plus reference TRBV9 and TRBJ2-2, the full variable domain is DSGVTQTPKHLITATGQRVTLRCSPRSGDLSVYWYQQSLDQGLQFLIQYYNGEERAKGNILERFSAQQFPDLHSELNLSSLELGDSALYFCASSPPRQGGTGELFFGEGSRLTVL.

J is TRBJ1-2 and V is TRBV6-1; no clear D gene. The V and J ends lost 6 bases and 4 bases respectively, with 9 bases between them. The CDR3 sequence is 12 residues long. Germline CDR1 reads MNHNS; CDR2 reads SASEGT. The CDR3 is CASSPMGYGYTF. Written as DNA, the CDR3 is TGTGCCAGCAGCCCTATGGGCTATGGCTACACCTTC.

The sample holds a few counts of this clonotype. The rearrangement joins TRBV5-1 to TRBJ2-1; the match to TRBD1 covers 10 bases. This CDR3 is built from 15 residues. Germline V CDR1 and CDR2: SGHRS, YFSETQ. The junction had 8 bases not matched to a gene; V was cut back by 5 bases and J by 6 bases. CDR3 sequence (DNA): TGCGCCAGCAGGGCCGGGACAGGGGACGGCAATGAGCAGTTCTTC. Translation: CASRAGTGDGNEQFF.

The J gene is TRBJ2-3, the V gene TRBV2, with a tentative D call TRBD2 (7 bases). Trimming pared 3 bases from V and 4 bases from J, leaving 14 bases between. Germline V gives CDR1 SNHLY, CDR2 FYNNEI. The CDR3 totals 15 residues. The CDR3, as DNA: TGTGCCAGCAGTGAGTGGGGGGGGCGGTCAGATACGCAGTATTTT. This sequence encodes CASSEWGGRSDTQYF.

The sample holds many counts of this clonotype. The rearrangement joins TRBV5-6 to TRBJ1-1; D gene unclear. From germline, CDR1 is SGHDT and CDR2 YYEEEE. The CDR3 is made up of 14 amino acids. The V gene lost 3 bases and the J gene lost 5 bases, with 14 bases spanning the gap. CDR3 region: CASSWARDGTEAFF. CDR3 sequence (DNA): TGTGCCAGCAGCTGGGCGAGGGATGGGACTGAAGCTTTCTTT.

This clonotype was seen a few times. The CDR3: CASSPNRNTIYF. The CDR3, as DNA: TGTGCCAGCAGTCCAAATAGGAACACCATATATTTT. V usage is TRBV12-3 or TRBV12-4 and J usage is TRBJ1-3; no firm D call. This CDR3 is built from 12 residues. V was shortened by 5 bases and J by 7 bases, with 9 bases between the two germline ends.

Regarding this clonotype: A much larger clone lies a single base off, so this may be a read error. The chain couples TRBV20-1 to TRBJ2-5; 7 positions agree with TRBD1. CDR3 size: 16 residues. CDR1 DFQATT and CDR2 SNEGSKA come from the germline V gene (reference sequence). CDR3 in DNA: TGCAGTGCTAGAGATCTAGGGGGACAGTACCAAGAGACCCGGTACTTC. Its translation: CSARDLGGQYQETRYF.